This TCR beta chain came from a study of blood T cell repertoires in COVID-19. In the source study's methods: Estimation of nucleated cell counts was performed using reference gene primer amplification. The method was immunoSEQ multiplex PCR; TCRdb's version includes in-frame clones alone and lacks a portion of them. That table gives V, J and clone size, and the DNA gave D and trimming. This table has some 160,000 clones, approximately 91% appearing once. Germline CDR1 MNHEY, CDR2 SMNVEV (reference sequence). The CDR3 length is 12 residues. The V end was cut by 4 bases, the J end by 7 bases, with 10 bases between.

The V call is TRBV27, the J call TRBJ1-1; perhaps TRBD1 as D (6 bases). The sequence came from a man between 18 and 29 years old with COVID-19, enrolled during active disease. Sequenced: peripheral blood. The CDR3 DNA follows: TGTGCCAGCAGTTCCGGGACATTTGAAGCTTTCTTT. This translates into CASSSGTFEAFF.